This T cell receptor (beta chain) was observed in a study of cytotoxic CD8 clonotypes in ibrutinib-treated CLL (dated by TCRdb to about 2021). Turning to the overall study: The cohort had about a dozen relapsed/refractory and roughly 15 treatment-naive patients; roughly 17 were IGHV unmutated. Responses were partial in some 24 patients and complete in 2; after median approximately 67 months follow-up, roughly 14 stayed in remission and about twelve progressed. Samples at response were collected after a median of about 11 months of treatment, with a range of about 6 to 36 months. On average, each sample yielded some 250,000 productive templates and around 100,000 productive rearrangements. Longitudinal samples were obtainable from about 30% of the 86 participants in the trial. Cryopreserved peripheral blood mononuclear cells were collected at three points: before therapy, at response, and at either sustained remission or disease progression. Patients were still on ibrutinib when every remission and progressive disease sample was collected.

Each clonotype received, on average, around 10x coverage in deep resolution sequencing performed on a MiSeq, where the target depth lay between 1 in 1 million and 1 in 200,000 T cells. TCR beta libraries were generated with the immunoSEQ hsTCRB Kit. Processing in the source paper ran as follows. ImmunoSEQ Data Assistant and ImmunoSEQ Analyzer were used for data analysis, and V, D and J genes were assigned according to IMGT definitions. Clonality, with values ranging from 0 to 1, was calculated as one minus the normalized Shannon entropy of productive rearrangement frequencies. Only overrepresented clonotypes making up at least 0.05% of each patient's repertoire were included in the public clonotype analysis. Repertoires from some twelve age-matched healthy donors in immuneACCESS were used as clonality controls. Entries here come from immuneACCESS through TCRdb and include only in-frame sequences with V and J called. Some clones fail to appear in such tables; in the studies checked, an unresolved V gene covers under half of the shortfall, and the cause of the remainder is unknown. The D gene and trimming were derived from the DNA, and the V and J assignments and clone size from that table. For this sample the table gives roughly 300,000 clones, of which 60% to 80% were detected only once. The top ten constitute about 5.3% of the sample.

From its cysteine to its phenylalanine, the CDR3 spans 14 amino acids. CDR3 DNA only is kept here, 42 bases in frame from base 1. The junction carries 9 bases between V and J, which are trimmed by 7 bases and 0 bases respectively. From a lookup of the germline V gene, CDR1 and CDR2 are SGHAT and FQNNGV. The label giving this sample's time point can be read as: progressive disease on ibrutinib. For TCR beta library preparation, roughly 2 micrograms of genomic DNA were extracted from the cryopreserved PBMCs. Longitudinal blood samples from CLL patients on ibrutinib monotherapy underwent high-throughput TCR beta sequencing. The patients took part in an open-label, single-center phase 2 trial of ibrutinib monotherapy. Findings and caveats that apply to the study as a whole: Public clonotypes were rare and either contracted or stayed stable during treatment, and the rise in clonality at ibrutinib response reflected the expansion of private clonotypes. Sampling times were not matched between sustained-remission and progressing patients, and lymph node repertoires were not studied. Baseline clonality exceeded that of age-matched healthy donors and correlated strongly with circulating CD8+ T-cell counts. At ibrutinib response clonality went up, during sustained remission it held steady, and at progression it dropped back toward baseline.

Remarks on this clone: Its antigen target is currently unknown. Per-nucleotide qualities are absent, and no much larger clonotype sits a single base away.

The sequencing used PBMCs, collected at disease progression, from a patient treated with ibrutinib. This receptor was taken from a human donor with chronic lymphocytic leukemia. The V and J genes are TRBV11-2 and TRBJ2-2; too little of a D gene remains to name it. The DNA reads TGTGCCAGCATGAGGTTCGCGAACACCGGGGAGCTGTTTTTT. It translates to CASMRFANTGELFF.